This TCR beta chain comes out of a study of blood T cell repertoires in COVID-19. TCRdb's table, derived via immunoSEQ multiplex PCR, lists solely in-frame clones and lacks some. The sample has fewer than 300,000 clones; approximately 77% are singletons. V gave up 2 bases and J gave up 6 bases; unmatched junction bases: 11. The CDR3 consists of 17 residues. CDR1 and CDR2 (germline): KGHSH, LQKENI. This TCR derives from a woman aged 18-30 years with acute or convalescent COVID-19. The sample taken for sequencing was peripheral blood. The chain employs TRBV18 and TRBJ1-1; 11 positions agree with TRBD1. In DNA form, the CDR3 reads TGTGCCAGCTCACCAAATCTTTTCGGACAGGGGGCCCCTGAAGCTTTCTTT. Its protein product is CASSPNLFGQGAPEAFF.